A selection of T cell receptor beta chains follows, all from one sample in a study of CD8+ T cells in alopecia areata. Clones were read by immunoSEQ multiplex PCR, and TCRdb kept only the in-frame ones, dropping some. The sample shows over 150,000 clones, about 53% of them seen only once. The specimen was CD8+ T cells sorted from blood, collected at week 24, from a patient treated with tofacitinib. The receptors come from a human donor with alopecia areata. Both conserved end residues are part of each CDR3. D genes are given only for firm matches. A row's size may be missing; if present it is once, few, many or a size class.

-	-	TRBJ1-5	TRBV2	TGTGCCAGCAGTGAGGGGGGGGGACAGCCCCAGCATTTT	CASSEGGGQPQHF
TRBD2	-	TRBJ2-1	TRBV7-8	TGTGCCAGCAGCTTCCGGACTAGCGGGGGGAATGAGCAGTTCTTC	CASSFRTSGGNEQFF
TRBD1	few	TRBJ1-1	TRBV30	TGTGCCTGGAGTGAGGGGGCTGGGAACACTGAAGCTTTCTTT	CAWSEGAGNTEAFF
TRBD1	few	TRBJ1-2	TRBV30	TGTGCCTGGGAGTCTGGGACAGGGCGTGATGGCTACACCTTC	CAWESGTGRDGYTF
-	few	TRBJ1-5	TRBV15	TGTGCCACCAGCAGAGCTCTAGCCGGTCAGCCCCAGCATTTT	CATSRALAGQPQHF
TRBD2	-	TRBJ2-3	TRBV9	TGTGCCAGCAGCGTAGAGGCTAGCGGGTCAACAGATACGCAGTATTTT	CASSVEASGSTDTQYF
-	few	TRBJ2-3	TRBV15	TGTGCCACCAGCAGAGGGGAGAGACTAGCAGATACGCAGTATTTT	CATSRGERLADTQYF
TRBD1	-	TRBJ2-7	TRBV4-3	TGCGCCAGCAGCCAAGATACAGGGGGCGAGCAGTACTTC	CASSQDTGGEQYF
TRBD1	-	TRBJ1-1	TRBV12-5	TGTGCTAGTGGTTTGGTAAGTGGAGGGACAGGACGACTGAACACTGAAGCTTTCTTT	CASGLVSGGTGRLNTEAFF
TRBD1	-	TRBJ1-1	TRBV29-1	TGCAGCGTCTCAGGGGGGGAGAACACTGAAGCTTTCTTT	CSVSGGENTEAFF
-	-	TRBJ1-4	TRBV2	TGTGCCAGCAGTGAAGGGGATTACCGGGAAAAACTGTTTTTT	CASSEGDYREKLFF
TRBD2	-	TRBJ2-3	TRBV4-3	TGCGCCAGCAGCCAAAATCTAGGGGAGGGACCAGATACGCAGTATTTT	CASSQNLGEGPDTQYF
TRBD1	-	TRBJ1-1	TRBV9	TGTGCCAGCAGCGAGGGACAGGGGAACACTGAAGCTTTCTTT	CASSEGQGNTEAFF
-	-	TRBJ1-6	TRBV30	TGTGCCTGGAGTCCGGGGGCGGGGGATTCACCCCTCCACTTT	CAWSPGAGDSPLHF
-	-	TRBJ1-1	TRBV27	TGTGCCAGCGGGACAAACAGGGATGCTGAAGCTTTCTTT	CASGTNRDAEAFF
-	-	TRBJ2-7	TRBV10-3	TGTGCCATCACTACCGACAGAGACTACGAGCAGTACTTC	CAITTDRDYEQYF